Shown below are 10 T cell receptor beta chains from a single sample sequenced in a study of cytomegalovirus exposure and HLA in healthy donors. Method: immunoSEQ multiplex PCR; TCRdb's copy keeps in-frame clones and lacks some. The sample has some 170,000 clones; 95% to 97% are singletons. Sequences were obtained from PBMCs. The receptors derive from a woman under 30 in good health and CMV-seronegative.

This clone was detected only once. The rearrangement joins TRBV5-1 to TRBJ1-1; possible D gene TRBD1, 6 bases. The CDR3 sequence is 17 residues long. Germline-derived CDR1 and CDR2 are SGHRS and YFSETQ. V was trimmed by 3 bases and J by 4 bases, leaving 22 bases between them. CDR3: CASSSHPLDRSVTEAFF. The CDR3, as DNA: TGCGCCAGCAGCTCCCACCCCTTAGACAGGTCAGTCACTGAAGCTTTCTTT.

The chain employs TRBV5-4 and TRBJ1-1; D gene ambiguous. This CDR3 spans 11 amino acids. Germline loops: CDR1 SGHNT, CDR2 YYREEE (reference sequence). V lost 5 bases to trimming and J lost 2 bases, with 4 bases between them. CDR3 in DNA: TGTGCCAGCAGGTTAAACACTGAAGCTTTCTTT. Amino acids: CASRLNTEAFF.

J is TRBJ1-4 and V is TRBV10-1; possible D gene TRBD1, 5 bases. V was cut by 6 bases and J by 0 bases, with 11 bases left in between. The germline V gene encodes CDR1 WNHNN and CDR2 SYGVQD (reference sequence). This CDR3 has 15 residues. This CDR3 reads CASSGEQATNEKLFF. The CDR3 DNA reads TGCGCCAGCAGCGGAGAACAGGCAACTAATGAAAAACTGTTTTTT.

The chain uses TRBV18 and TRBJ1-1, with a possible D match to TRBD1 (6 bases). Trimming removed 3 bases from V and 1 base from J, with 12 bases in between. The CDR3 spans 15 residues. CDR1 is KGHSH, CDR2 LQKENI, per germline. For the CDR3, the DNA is TGTGCCAGCTCACCCGGGGCGGGGGCGAACACTGAAGCTTTCTTT. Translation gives CASSPGAGANTEAFF.

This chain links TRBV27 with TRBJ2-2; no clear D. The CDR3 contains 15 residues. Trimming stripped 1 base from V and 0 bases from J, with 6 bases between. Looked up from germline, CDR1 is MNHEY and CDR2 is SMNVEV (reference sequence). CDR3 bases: TGTGCCAGCAGTTTATATATTCCGAACACCGGGGAGCTGTTTTTT. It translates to CASSLYIPNTGELFF.

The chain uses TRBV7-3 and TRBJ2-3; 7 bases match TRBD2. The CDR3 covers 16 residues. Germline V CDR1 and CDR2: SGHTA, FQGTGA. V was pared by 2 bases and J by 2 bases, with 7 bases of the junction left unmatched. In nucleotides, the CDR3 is TGTGCCAGCAGCTTATCGGCGGGGGAGAACACAGATACGCAGTATTTT. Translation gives CASSLSAGENTDTQYF.

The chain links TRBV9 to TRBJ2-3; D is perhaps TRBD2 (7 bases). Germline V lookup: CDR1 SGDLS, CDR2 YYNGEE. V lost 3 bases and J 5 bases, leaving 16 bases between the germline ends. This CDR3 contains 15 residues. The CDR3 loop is CASSEGGDLGDTQYF. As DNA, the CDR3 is TGTGCCAGCAGCGAAGGGGGGGATCTGGGAGATACGCAGTATTTT.

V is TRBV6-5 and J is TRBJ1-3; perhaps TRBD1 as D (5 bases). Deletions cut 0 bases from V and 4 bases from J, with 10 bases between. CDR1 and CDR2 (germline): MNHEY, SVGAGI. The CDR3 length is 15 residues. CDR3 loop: CASSYSGGVGNTIYF. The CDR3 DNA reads TGTGCCAGCAGTTACTCGGGAGGGGTGGGAAACACCATATATTTT.

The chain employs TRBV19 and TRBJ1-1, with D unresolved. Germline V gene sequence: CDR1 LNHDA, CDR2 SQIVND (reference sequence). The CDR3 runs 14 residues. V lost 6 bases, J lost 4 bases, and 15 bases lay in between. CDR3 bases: TGTGCCAGTAGGGACCTCCGGGAGATCACTGAAGCTTTCTTT. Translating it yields CASRDLREITEAFF.

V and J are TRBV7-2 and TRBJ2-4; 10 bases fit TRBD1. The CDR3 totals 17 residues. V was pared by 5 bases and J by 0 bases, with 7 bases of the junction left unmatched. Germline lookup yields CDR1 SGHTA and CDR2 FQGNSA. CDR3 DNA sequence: TGTGCCAGCAGCGAAGGGGGACAGGGGCTAGCCAAAAACATTCAGTACTTC. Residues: CASSEGGQGLAKNIQYF.